Listed here are 31 T cell receptor beta chains from one sample, sequenced in a study of CD8 T cells in ankylosing spondylitis. TCRdb ran MiXCR on the 5' RACE reads and lists one entry per CDR3 protein. This table has about 130,000 distinct CDR3 sequences, approximately 9.7% appearing once. Sequencing was carried out using blood, either unsorted or a sorted T cell fraction (not recorded which). Receptors originate from a male donor with ankylosing spondylitis or in good health (not recorded which).

This clonotype came up once. The chain links TRBV6-1 to TRBJ1-1; D is possibly TRBD1 (6 bases). The CDR3 has 15 amino acids. V was shortened by 8 bases and J by 0 bases, with 16 bases between the two germline ends. Germline CDR1 and CDR2: MNHNS and SASEGT. This CDR3 is CASSVTGQMNTEAFF. In nucleotides, the CDR3 is TGTGCCAGCTCAGTGACTGGACAGATGAACACTGAAGCTTTCTTT.

This clonotype was recorded at least ten times. CDR3 sequence reads: CSARDPTEGDSYEQYF. For the CDR3, the DNA is TGCAGTGCTAGAGATCCTACAGAAGGGGACTCCTACGAGCAGTACTTC. The chain carries TRBV20-1 and TRBJ2-7, with a tentative D call TRBD1 (5 bases). Looked up from germline, CDR1 is DFQATT and CDR2 is SNEGSKA (reference sequence). V dropped 0 bases and J dropped 0 bases, with 15 bases sitting between them. This CDR3 has 16 residues.

A word on this clonotype: This clone may be a read error of a much larger clone one base away. The chain links TRBV29-1 to TRBJ2-7; D is possibly TRBD1 (6 bases). Germline assignment: CDR1 SQVTM and CDR2 ANQGSEA. The CDR3 sequence is 14 residues long. CDR3 in DNA: TGCAGCGTTGCCCCGGACAGCGAATCCTACGAGCATTACTTC. It translates to CSVAPDSESYEHYF.

This clonotype was observed at least ten times. The V gene is TRBV7-9, the J gene TRBJ2-7; 7 bases agree with TRBD2. This CDR3 comprises 16 residues. V dropped 5 bases and J dropped 0; count of bases not matched to a gene: 10. Germline V gene lookup returns CDR1 SEHNR and CDR2 FQNEAQ (reference sequence). CDR3 bases: TGTGCCAGCAGCCGCCAGACTAGCCCAAGCTCCTACGAGCAGTACTTC. It yields the protein CASSRQTSPSSYEQYF. The entire variable domain, with the rest obtained from reference TRBV7-9 and TRBJ2-7, is as follows: DTGVSQNPRHKITKRGQNVTFRCDPISEHNRLYWYRQTLGQGPEFLTYFQNEAQLEKSRLLSDRFSAERPKGSFSTLEIQRTEQGDSAMYLCASSRQTSPSSYEQYFGPGTRLTVT.

The table lists this clonotype with many counts. This rearrangement joins TRBV7-2 to TRBJ2-3; TRBD2 is a possible D gene (7 bases). Trimming took off 5 bases at V and 2 bases at J, with 17 bases between the two ends. CDR3 length: 16 amino acids. Germline V gene lookup returns CDR1 SGHTA and CDR2 FQGNSA. CDR3 bases: TGTGCCAGCAGCCACTATCGGGCGGGGGCCACAGATACGCAGTATTTT. It yields the protein CASSHYRAGATDTQYF.

This clonotype was found many times. The chain is built from TRBV7-2 and TRBJ2-1, with D possibly TRBD2 on 5 matching bases. The germline V and J ends were trimmed by 5 bases and 4 bases, with 21 bases remaining between them. The CDR3 length is 17 residues. The germline V gene encodes CDR1 SGHTA and CDR2 FQGNSA. The CDR3 DNA reads as TGTGCCAGCAGCCCACAAGCAGGAGGCCCCCCTTACAATGAGCAGTTCTTC. It yields the protein CASSPQAGGPPYNEQFF.

This clonotype was seen ten or more times. The chain is built from TRBV12-3 or TRBV12-4 and TRBJ2-1; maybe TRBD2 (5 bases). V shed 5 bases and J shed 8 bases, with 22 bases lying between them. This CDR3 is built from 16 residues. CDR3 DNA: TGTGCCAGCAGTCCATTGTTCGGCGGGCCGGGATATGAGCAGTTCTTC. Its protein is CASSPLFGGPGYEQFF.

This clonotype was seen many times. V gene TRBV12-3 or TRBV12-4 combines with J gene TRBJ2-1, with 14 bases matching TRBD2. This CDR3 contains 16 residues. The ends lost 3 bases at V and 4 bases at J; junction bases unmatched: 2. CDR3 sequence: CASSFGTSGGYNEQFF. In nucleotides, the CDR3 is TGTGCCAGCAGTTTCGGGACTAGCGGGGGTTACAATGAGCAGTTCTTC.

The table lists this clonotype with many counts. The chain links TRBV7-2 to TRBJ2-5; 12 bases agree with TRBD2. V was pared by 5 bases and J by 4 bases, with 8 bases of the junction left unmatched. The germline V gene has CDR1 SGHTA and CDR2 FQGNSA. CDR3 length: 16 residues. For the CDR3, the DNA is TGTGCCAGCAGCGGGCGCTTGACTAGCGGGGGAGAGACCCAGTACTTC. The encoded protein is CASSGRLTSGGETQYF.

The chain uses TRBV12-3 or TRBV12-4 and TRBJ1-2, with 8 bases lining up with TRBD1. The CDR3 is made up of 13 amino acids. V was pared by 6 bases and J by 6 bases, with 6 bases of the junction left unmatched. The CDR3 DNA follows: TGTGCCAGCAGCCTGGACAGGGACAATGGCTACACCTTC. Translating gives CASSLDRDNGYTF.

The CDR3 spells CSARGLAMGEQFF. In DNA, the CDR3 is TGCAGTGCTAGGGGACTAGCGATGGGTGAGCAGTTCTTC. The chain links TRBV20-1 to TRBJ2-1; 10 bases line up with TRBD2. From germline, CDR1 is DFQATT and CDR2 SNEGSKA (reference sequence). This CDR3 has 13 residues. Unmatched junction bases numbered 5, after V lost 3 bases and J lost 9 bases.

At least ten counts were recorded for this clonotype. The rearrangement joins TRBV4-3 to TRBJ2-7, with no clear D. This CDR3 is built from 13 residues. From germline, CDR1 is LGHNA and CDR2 YSLEER. V dropped 3 bases and J dropped 7 bases, with 13 bases sitting between them. Here the CDR3 reads CASSQSQLSEQYF. For the CDR3, the DNA is TGCGCCAGCAGCCAGTCACAATTGTCGGAGCAGTACTTC.

This clonotype occurred once. A much bigger clone sits one base away, suggesting this may be a read error. The conserved closing phenylalanine or tryptophan is absent in this CDR3, likely reflecting a read error. The rearrangement joins TRBV12-3 or TRBV12-4 to TRBJ2-3; 12 nucleotides align to TRBD2. J was trimmed by 5 bases and V by 3 bases; bases with no gene match: 6. This CDR3 contains 16 residues. The CDR3 reads CASSFKTSGRGDTQYL. The CDR3 bases are TGTGCCAGCAGTTTCAAGACTAGCGGGAGAGGAGATACGCAGTATCTT.

There are a few counts of this clonotype. This chain links TRBV7-8 with TRBJ2-7, with 14 bases aligning to TRBD2. CDR1 SGHVS and CDR2 FQNEAQ come from the germline V gene. With 7 bases clipped from V and 7 bases from J, the junction kept 6 bases outside the gene matches. The CDR3 contains 14 residues. CDR3 nucleotide sequence: TGTGCCAGCACCAGACTAGCGGGAGGGGGAGAGCAGTACTTC. Protein sequence: CASTRLAGGGEQYF.

In this sample, this clonotype turned up many times. This chain links TRBV7-2 with TRBJ1-2, with TRBD1 as a possible D gene (5 bases). V was clipped by 3 bases and J by 4 bases, with 12 bases between them. This CDR3 spans 14 amino acids. The germline gives CDR1 SGHTA, CDR2 FQGNSA. CDR3 DNA: TGTGCCAGCAGCTTTCAGGGAGGCGGCTATGGCTACACCTTC. The encoded protein is CASSFQGGGYGYTF.

This clonotype came up many times. The rearrangement joins TRBV15 to TRBJ2-3; D uncertain. V dropped 1 base and J dropped 4 bases, with 9 bases sitting between them. CDR3 size: 14 residues. Germline V CDR1 and CDR2: LNHNV, YYDKDF (reference sequence). The CDR3 protein is CATSRVGWADTQYF. CDR3 coding DNA: TGTGCCACCAGCAGAGTCGGCTGGGCAGATACGCAGTATTTT.

This clonotype was seen more than once but under ten times. The V gene is TRBV18, the J gene TRBJ2-3, with a weak D call TRBD1 (6 bases). The CDR3 length is 14 residues. V lost 4 bases and J lost 3, with 11 bases in between. From germline, CDR1 is KGHSH and CDR2 LQKENI. CDR3 nucleotide sequence: TGTGCCAGCTCACTGGACAGAATGACAGATACGCAGTATTTT. As protein: CASSLDRMTDTQYF.

The genes are TRBV5-1 and TRBJ2-1; TRBD1 is a possible D gene (8 bases). This CDR3 is built from 15 residues. V lost 1 base, J lost 5 bases, and 13 bases lay in between. CDR1 is SGHRS, CDR2 YFSETQ, per germline. CDR3 in DNA: TGCGCCAGCAGCTTGACAGGGGGGGACCACAATGAGCAGTTCTTC. It codes for CASSLTGGDHNEQFF.

This clonotype came up many times. The chain has TRBV5-1 and TRBJ1-1, with D tentatively TRBD1 (5 bases). This CDR3 is built from 16 residues. The V and J ends lost 3 bases and 1 base respectively, with 16 bases between them. The V gene's germline CDR1 is SGHRS and CDR2 YFSETQ. CDR3 loop: CASSWDSPRKNTEAFF. CDR3 DNA: TGCGCCAGCAGCTGGGACTCCCCCCGGAAGAACACTGAAGCTTTCTTT.

In this sample, this clonotype turned up many times. V is TRBV20-1 and J is TRBJ2-7; 7 bases fit TRBD1. Germline V gene lookup returns CDR1 DFQATT and CDR2 SNEGSKA (reference sequence). V was clipped by 3 bases and J by 0 bases; unmatched bases: 8. The CDR3 extends over 15 amino acids. The DNA for the CDR3 is TGCAGTGCTAGCTTGCTACAGGGGACCTCCTACGAGCAGTACTTC. Amino acid sequence: CSASLLQGTSYEQYF.

The DNA for the CDR3 is TGCGCCAGCAGCTCATCCCCGACTAGCGGGAGGGCCTTCGCGAGCACAGATACGCAGTATTTT. Translated, it gives CASSSSPTSGRAFASTDTQYF. This chain links TRBV5-1 with TRBJ2-3, with 14 bases matching TRBD2. Germline V gene sequence: CDR1 SGHRS, CDR2 YFSETQ. Germline trimming cut 3 bases from V and 0 bases from J; bases unmatched to any gene: 15. The CDR3 loop spans 21 amino acids.

Ten or more counts support this clonotype. This rearrangement joins TRBV7-3 to TRBJ1-6; tentatively, D is TRBD1 (5 bases). CDR1 SGHTA and CDR2 FQGTGA come from the germline V gene. CDR3 length: 15 residues. Trimming took off 1 base at V and 5 bases at J, with 9 bases between the two ends. The CDR3, as DNA: TGTGCCAGCAGCTTAAGTGGGGGGAATAATTCACCCCTCCACTTT. Protein sequence: CASSLSGGNNSPLHF.

This clonotype was counted ten times or more. The chain employs TRBV6-1 and TRBJ2-4; D ambiguous. The CDR3 totals 14 residues. The germline V gene has CDR1 MNHNS and CDR2 SASEGT. V was cut by 2 bases and J by 0 bases, with 5 bases left in between. CDR3: CASSEFVAKNIQYF. In DNA, the CDR3 is TGTGCCAGCAGTGAATTCGTAGCCAAAAACATTCAGTACTTC.

A few counts support this clonotype. CDR3 DNA sequence: TGTGCCAGCAGCTTTCTTCGAGCGGGAAGGTTGGACACCGGGGAGCTGTTTTTT. As protein: CASSFLRAGRLDTGELFF. The chain couples TRBV11-2 to TRBJ2-2, with TRBD2 matching 7 bases. The V and J ends lost 3 bases and 3 bases, in that order; junction bases with no gene match: 13. The CDR3 spans 18 residues. Germline values: CDR1 SGHAT, CDR2 FQNNGV. The whole variable domain, remainder taken from reference TRBV11-2 and TRBJ2-2, is EAGVAQSPRYKIIEKRQSVAFWCNPISGHATLYWYQQILGQGPKLLIQFQNNGVVDDSQLPKDRFSAERLKGVDSTLKIQPAKLEDSAVYLCASSFLRAGRLDTGELFFGEGSRLTVL.

This clonotype was found many times. This rearrangement joins TRBV20-1 to TRBJ2-3, with D perhaps TRBD1 or TRBD2 (5 bases each). Germline V gene lookup returns CDR1 DFQATT and CDR2 SNEGSKA (reference sequence). The CDR3 is 15 residues long. Trimming took 4 bases from V and 0 from J, leaving 14 bases between them. This CDR3 reads CSANQIGASTDTQYF. The CDR3 DNA sequence: TGCAGTGCTAACCAAATCGGGGCAAGCACAGATACGCAGTATTTT.

This clonotype occurred many times. The chain has TRBV6-2 or TRBV6-3 and TRBJ2-2, with 12 nucleotides matching TRBD2. V shed 3 bases, J shed 6 bases, and the junction held 8 bases outside the gene matches. This CDR3 region has 17 residues. The germline CDR1 and CDR2 sequences are MNHEY and SVGEGT. The CDR3 loop reads CASSYSRLAGDPGELFF. CDR3 coding DNA: TGTGCCAGCAGTTATTCCAGACTAGCGGGAGATCCCGGGGAGCTGTTTTTT.

This chain links TRBV7-2 with TRBJ1-1; D may be TRBD1 (6 bases). The CDR3 consists of 15 residues. Germline loops: CDR1 SGHTA, CDR2 FQGNSA. V was cut by 1 base and J by 11 bases, with 20 bases left in between. CDR3 bases: TGTGCCAGCAGCTTAGTAGCAGGGGAGGGGCCGGTGGCTTTCTTT. This encodes CASSLVAGEGPVAFF. Complete variable domain (other parts from reference TRBV7-2 and TRBJ1-1): GAGVSQSPSNKVTEKGKDVELRCDPISGHTALYWYRQSLGQGLEFLIYFQGNSAPDKSGLPSDRFSAERTGGSVSTLTIQRTQQEDSAVYLCASSLVAGEGPVAFFGQGTRLTVV.

This clonotype showed up many times. The chain links TRBV5-1 to TRBJ2-7, with 8 bases lining up with TRBD2. The CDR3 extends over 15 amino acids. The V segment lost 4 bases and the J segment 4 bases; nucleotides outside the gene matches: 10. Germline CDR1 is SGHRS and CDR2 is YFSETQ. CDR3: CASSPQAGVGYEQYF. The DNA of the CDR3 is TGCGCCAGCAGCCCGCAAGCGGGAGTCGGTTACGAGCAGTACTTC.

This clonotype has a count of ten or more. The rearrangement uses TRBV20-1 and TRBJ2-3; the match to TRBD2 covers 9 bases. The trim removed 0 bases at V and 2 bases at J, leaving 12 bases unmatched. The CDR3 runs 18 residues. CDR1 is DFQATT, CDR2 SNEGSKA, per germline (reference sequence). The CDR3: CSARDNRRLAGYTDTQYF. In nucleotides, the CDR3 is TGCAGTGCTAGAGATAACCGAAGGCTAGCGGGATACACAGATACGCAGTATTTT.

The V gene is TRBV7-2, the J gene TRBJ1-2; D is undetermined. CDR3 length equals 16 residues. Looked up from germline, CDR1 is SGHTA and CDR2 is FQGNSA. V was shortened by 2 bases and J by 0 bases, with 13 bases between the two germline ends. This CDR3 reads CASSLTPSEANYGYTF. The DNA of the CDR3 is TGTGCCAGCAGCTTAACTCCCTCAGAAGCTAACTATGGCTACACCTTC.

The chain couples TRBV4-1 to TRBJ1-3, with no clear D. V dropped 1 base and J dropped 0 bases, with 10 bases sitting between them. The CDR3 consists of 16 residues. Germline V gene data show CDR1 as MGHRA and CDR2 as YSYEKL. CDR3 sequence reads: CASSQGRTSSGNTIYF. CDR3 sequence (DNA): TGCGCCAGCAGCCAAGGGAGGACGAGCTCTGGAAACACCATATATTTT.